These T cell receptor beta chains were read from a single sample in a study of cytomegalovirus exposure and HLA in healthy donors. This table comes from immunoSEQ multiplex PCR, and its TCRdb copy is limited to in-frame clones, with some not included. The table has about 82,000 clones, roughly 96% seen once. The sample consisted of PBMCs. The receptors originated from a woman aged 18-29 years in good health and CMV-seronegative. Each CDR3 is given with its conserved first and last residue. The order of the fields is clone size, V gene, J gene, D gene, CDR3 protein, CDR3 DNA. The D gene is left open where the match is weak. A row's size may be missing; if present it is once, few, many or a size class.

clone size: -; V gene: TRBV9; J gene: TRBJ2-1; D gene: -; CDR3 protein: CASSVATGLAIYNEQFF; CDR3 DNA: TGTGCCAGCAGCGTAGCTACTGGGCTAGCGATCTACAATGAGCAGTTCTTC
clone size: -; V gene: TRBV25-1; J gene: TRBJ1-1; D gene: -; CDR3 protein: CASRGNTEAFF; CDR3 DNA: TGTGCCAGTCGGGGGAACACTGAAGCTTTCTTT
clone size: -; V gene: TRBV5-4; J gene: TRBJ2-5; D gene: -; CDR3 protein: CASSLEDGARGRDQYF; CDR3 DNA: TGTGCCAGCAGCTTGGAGGACGGAGCCCGGGGTAGGGACCAGTACTTC
clone size: -; V gene: TRBV11-2; J gene: TRBJ1-1; D gene: -; CDR3 protein: CASSLDQTGGTEAFF; CDR3 DNA: TGTGCCAGCAGCTTAGATCAGACCGGAGGTACTGAAGCTTTCTTT
clone size: -; V gene: TRBV5-5; J gene: TRBJ1-4; D gene: TRBD1; CDR3 protein: CASSHTPQGASEKLFF; CDR3 DNA: TGTGCCAGCAGTCATACCCCCCAGGGGGCAAGTGAAAAACTGTTTTTT
clone size: -; V gene: TRBV7-2; J gene: TRBJ1-2; D gene: TRBD1; CDR3 protein: CASRKGGQDYGYTF; CDR3 DNA: TGTGCCAGCAGGAAGGGGGGACAGGACTATGGCTACACCTTC
clone size: -; V gene: TRBV4-3; J gene: TRBJ2-7; D gene: -; CDR3 protein: CASSQEVPGYEQYF; CDR3 DNA: TGCGCCAGCAGCCAAGAGGTCCCAGGGTACGAGCAGTACTTC
clone size: -; V gene: TRBV5-6; J gene: TRBJ2-1; D gene: -; CDR3 protein: CASSPGWEEQFF; CDR3 DNA: TGTGCCAGCAGCCCGGGGTGGGAAGAGCAGTTCTTC
clone size: -; V gene: TRBV18; J gene: TRBJ1-1; D gene: -; CDR3 protein: CASSTGDTEAFF; CDR3 DNA: TGTGCCAGCTCGACGGGGGACACTGAAGCTTTCTTT
clone size: -; V gene: TRBV13; J gene: TRBJ2-2; D gene: TRBD1; CDR3 protein: CASSLIDRGIWAGELFF; CDR3 DNA: TGTGCCAGCAGCCTAATCGACAGGGGGATTTGGGCCGGGGAGCTGTTTTTT
clone size: -; V gene: TRBV15; J gene: TRBJ1-4; D gene: -; CDR3 protein: CATSRDRTVATNEKLFF; CDR3 DNA: TGTGCCACCAGCAGAGATCGCACAGTCGCAACTAATGAAAAACTGTTTTTT
clone size: -; V gene: TRBV6-6; J gene: TRBJ1-4; D gene: TRBD1; CDR3 protein: CASSTRQGQEKLFF; CDR3 DNA: TGTGCCAGCAGTACCCGACAGGGACAAGAAAAACTGTTTTTT
clone size: -; V gene: TRBV13; J gene: TRBJ2-7; D gene: -; CDR3 protein: CASSLATGRGGGVYEQYF; CDR3 DNA: TGTGCCAGCAGCTTAGCCACGGGTCGCGGAGGGGGGGTATACGAGCAGTACTTC
clone size: -; V gene: TRBV7-6; J gene: TRBJ2-5; D gene: TRBD2; CDR3 protein: CASSLEGTSGEETQYF; CDR3 DNA: TGTGCCAGCAGCTTAGAGGGGACTAGCGGGGAGGAGACCCAGTACTTC
clone size: -; V gene: TRBV5-5; J gene: TRBJ1-5; D gene: -; CDR3 protein: CASSLVGGTQPQHF; CDR3 DNA: TGTGCCAGCAGCTTGGTCGGGGGAACTCAGCCCCAGCATTTT
clone size: -; V gene: TRBV2; J gene: TRBJ1-2; D gene: -; CDR3 protein: CASSDIVTVNYGYTF; CDR3 DNA: TGTGCCAGCAGTGACATCGTAACAGTGAACTATGGCTACACCTTC
clone size: -; V gene: TRBV5-1; J gene: TRBJ1-5; D gene: -; CDR3 protein: CASSFDSNNQPQHF; CDR3 DNA: TGCGCCAGCAGCTTCGACAGCAACAATCAGCCCCAGCATTTT
clone size: once; V gene: TRBV2; J gene: TRBJ1-5; D gene: -; CDR3 protein: CASSAEGGAGQPQHF; CDR3 DNA: TGTGCCAGCAGCGCAGAAGGGGGAGCAGGACAGCCCCAGCATTTT
clone size: -; V gene: TRBV2; J gene: TRBJ2-4; D gene: -; CDR3 protein: CATEALAKNIQYF; CDR3 DNA: TGTGCCACCGAGGCCCTAGCCAAAAACATTCAGTACTTC